Shown below are 26 T cell receptor beta chains from a single sample sequenced in a study of T cells after yellow fever vaccination. TCRdb reanalysed the 5' RACE reads using MiXCR and keeps one entry per CDR3 protein. The sample gives 450,000 to 550,000 distinct CDR3 sequences, 15% to 20% of which show up once; approximately 14% is in the top ten. Sequenced here: PBMCs, sampled 15 days after the yellow fever booster vaccination. These receptors originate from a man younger than 45 who received the YFV17D yellow fever vaccine.

This clonotype was observed a handful of times. Written as DNA, the CDR3 is TGCAGTGCCACGGACAGGGTTTCAGATACGCAGTATTTT. This encodes CSATDRVSDTQYF. This chain links TRBV20-1 with TRBJ2-3; TRBD1 agrees at 8 bases. J lost 4 bases, V lost 6 bases, and 6 bases had no gene match. This CDR3 contains 13 residues. CDR1 and CDR2 (germline): DFQATT, SNEGSKA (reference sequence).

The V call is TRBV7-2, the J call TRBJ1-2; a possible D gene is TRBD1 (5 bases). Germline values: CDR1 SGHTA, CDR2 FQGNSA. V was pared by 4 bases and J by 7 bases, with 19 bases between. CDR3 size: 15 residues. CDR3 loop: CASSSREGLVGGYTF. The DNA of the CDR3 is TGTGCCAGCAGCTCCCGGGAGGGGTTGGTAGGTGGCTACACCTTC.

V gene TRBV16 combines with J gene TRBJ1-2; D gene uncertain. V was cut by 8 bases and J by 6 bases, with 10 bases left in between. Per germline, CDR1 KGHSY and CDR2 FQNENV. The CDR3 runs to 11 residues. CDR3 DNA: TGTGCCAGCTCCCGACCCAATGGCTACACCTTC. Its protein product is CASSRPNGYTF.

This clonotype was recorded a few times. Mismatch with germline at one junction end may stem from a read error. This sequence joins TRBV20-1 and TRBJ2-5; possibly TRBD2 for D (6 bases). The CDR3 covers 11 residues. Germline V gene data show CDR1 as DFQATT and CDR2 as SNEGSKA (reference sequence). The CDR3 here is CSAGTQGTQYF. The DNA for the CDR3 is TGCAGTGCTGGGACTCAAGGGACCCAGTACTTC.

The rearrangement uses TRBV7-3 and TRBJ2-1; D assignment may be TRBD1 or TRBD2 (5 bases each). Germline CDR1 reads SGHTA; CDR2 reads FQGTGA. This CDR3 has 15 residues. Deletions cut 4 bases from V and 6 bases from J, with 16 bases between. CDR3 in DNA: TGTGCCAGCAGCTCCGGGACCCCCTCCACCAATGAGCAGTTCTTC. This codes for CASSSGTPSTNEQFF.

The rearrangement joins TRBV5-4 to TRBJ2-2; 8 nucleotides agree with TRBD2. Losses at the gene ends were 4 bases for V and 4 bases for J; bases not matched to a gene: 9. This CDR3 has 16 residues. Germline lookup yields CDR1 SGHNT and CDR2 YYREEE (reference sequence). The DNA of the CDR3 is TGTGCCAGCAGCGCCGGGGGGGGGAGTCTCACCGGGGAGCTGTTTTTT. Translated, it gives CASSAGGGSLTGELFF.

This clonotype was counted only a few times. The chain links TRBV24-1 to TRBJ2-1, with D maybe TRBD2 (6 bases). Looked up from germline, CDR1 is KGHDR and CDR2 is SFDVKD. Trimming took off 3 bases at V and 7 bases at J, with 12 bases between the two ends. The CDR3 covers 14 residues. The CDR3 here is CATSDAGTVNEQFF. CDR3 DNA sequence: TGTGCCACCAGTGATGCGGGGACCGTGAATGAGCAGTTCTTC.

The gene calls are TRBV3-1 and TRBJ2-7, with D possibly TRBD1 on 6 matching bases. The length of the CDR3 is 14 residues. Trimming pared 4 bases from V and 2 bases from J, leaving 12 bases between. The V gene's germline CDR1 is LGHDT and CDR2 YNNKEL (reference sequence). The CDR3 nucleotides read TGTGCCAGCAGCCGAGGACAGATGCCCTACGAGCAGTACTTC. Translating it yields CASSRGQMPYEQYF.

This clonotype was seen more than once but under ten times. The chain couples TRBV10-3 to TRBJ1-2; 9 bases fit TRBD1. V shed 5 bases, J shed 9 bases, and the junction held 4 bases outside the gene matches. The CDR3 is 12 residues long. Germline V gene sequence: CDR1 ENHRY, CDR2 SYGVKD. As DNA, the CDR3 is TGTGCCATCAGTTGGGACAGGGAACGCTACACCTTC. This gives the protein CAISWDRERYTF.

The gene calls are TRBV24-1 and TRBJ1-4; 8 bases agree with TRBD1. Germline-derived CDR1 and CDR2 are KGHDR and SFDVKD. The CDR3 spans 15 residues. J lost 6 bases, V lost 4 bases, and 6 bases had no gene match. CDR3 DNA sequence: TGTGCCACCAGTGACCCGACAGGGGTTGATGAAAAACTGTTTTTT. It is translated as CATSDPTGVDEKLFF.

The chain links TRBV5-1 to TRBJ2-7; TRBD2 agrees at 14 bases. The CDR3 is 17 amino acids. From germline, CDR1 is SGHRS and CDR2 YFSETQ. V trimming: 1 base; J trimming: 9 bases; junction bases outside the gene matches: 12. The CDR3 loop reads CASSLWTSGTSGRGQYF. The CDR3 DNA sequence: TGCGCCAGCAGCTTGTGGACATCCGGGACTAGCGGGAGAGGGCAGTACTTC. Drawing the rest from reference TRBV5-1 and TRBJ2-7, the complete variable domain is KAGVTQTPRYLIKTRGQQVTLSCSPISGHRSVSWYQQTPGQGLQFLFEYFSETQRNKGNFPGRFSGRQFSNSRSEMNVSTLELGDSALYLCASSLWTSGTSGRGQYFGPGTRLTVT.

This clonotype has just a few counts. J is TRBJ1-1 and V is TRBV10-3, with 7 bases aligning to TRBD1. The germline CDR1 and CDR2 sequences are ENHRY and SYGVKD. V shed 4 bases and J 11 bases; nucleotides not matched to a gene: 4. There are 11 residues in the CDR3. The CDR3 spells CAISGQGQAFF. The CDR3 coding sequence is TGTGCCATCAGTGGACAGGGCCAGGCTTTCTTT.

V usage is TRBV6-5 and J usage is TRBJ1-1; 8 bases are shared with TRBD1. This CDR3 is 14 amino acids long. Per germline, CDR1 MNHEY and CDR2 SVGAGI. V shed 2 bases, J shed 3 bases, and the junction held 2 bases outside the gene matches. CDR3 protein: CASSYGQGYTEAFF. The CDR3 region has the DNA TGTGCCAGCAGTTACGGACAGGGATACACTGAAGCTTTCTTT.

V and J are TRBV18 and TRBJ2-5; 8 bases agree with TRBD1. The CDR3 consists of 13 residues. CDR1 is KGHSH, CDR2 LQKENI, per germline. V shed 1 base, J shed 8 bases, and the junction held 3 bases outside the gene matches. The DNA of the CDR3 is TGTGCCAGCTCACCACACGACAGGGGAACCCAGTACTTC. Its translation: CASSPHDRGTQYF.

The rearrangement joins TRBV20-1 to TRBJ1-2, with D tentatively TRBD1 (6 bases). The ends were cut back, 0 bases at V and 8 bases at J, with 22 bases in the middle. Germline loops: CDR1 DFQATT, CDR2 SNEGSKA (reference sequence). The CDR3 totals 16 residues. The CDR3 reads CSARDLIRGDSYGYTF. CDR3 coding DNA: TGCAGTGCTAGAGATTTAATAAGGGGGGACTCCTACGGCTACACCTTC.

The rearrangement uses TRBV20-1 and TRBJ2-5, with D unresolved. Looked up from germline, CDR1 is DFQATT and CDR2 is SNEGSKA (reference sequence). This CDR3 has 12 amino acids. Trimming pared 4 bases from V and 4 bases from J, leaving 10 bases between. CDR3 sequence reads: CSAIRLGETQYF. DNA of the CDR3: TGCAGTGCTATCAGACTGGGAGAGACCCAGTACTTC.

This rearrangement joins TRBV5-1 to TRBJ2-2; unclear D gene. Trimming cost V 6 bases and J 1 base, with 13 bases left between them. CDR3 size: 15 residues. The germline CDR1 and CDR2 sequences are SGHRS and YFSETQ. CDR3 in amino acids: CASTMQVGNTGELFF. The CDR3 DNA reads as TGCGCCAGCACCATGCAAGTGGGGAACACCGGGGAGCTGTTTTTT.

The sample holds one count of this clonotype. V gene TRBV20-1 combines with J gene TRBJ1-6, with 8 bases identical to TRBD1. Germline V lookup: CDR1 DFQATT, CDR2 SNEGSKA (reference sequence). The CDR3 has 17 amino acids. J gave up 0 bases and V 5 bases, and 9 bases lay outside the gene matches. CDR3 sequence reads: CSASRQGTSSYNSPLHF. The CDR3, as DNA: TGCAGTGCTTCACGACAGGGGACGAGCTCCTATAATTCACCCCTCCACTTT.

This clonotype was seen repeatedly, ten times or more. V is TRBV5-5 and J is TRBJ2-1; D assignment may be TRBD1 or TRBD2 (5 bases each). V lost 4 bases and J 3 bases, leaving 23 bases between the germline ends. Germline CDR1 SGHKS, CDR2 YYEKEE (reference sequence). This CDR3 has 18 residues. CDR3 sequence reads: CASSLGTRDGRNYNEQFF. DNA for the CDR3: TGTGCCAGCAGCCTGGGGACGCGTGACGGAAGAAACTACAATGAGCAGTTCTTC. The variable domain in full, completed from reference TRBV5-5 and TRBJ2-1, reads DAGVTQSPTHLIKTRGQQVTLRCSPISGHKSVSWYQQVLGQGPQFIFQYYEKEERGRGNFPDRFSARQFPNYSSELNVNALLLGDSALYLCASSLGTRDGRNYNEQFFGPGTRLTVL.

This clonotype was seen only a few times. The V gene is TRBV12-3 or TRBV12-4, the J gene TRBJ2-5; TRBD1 might be the D (6 bases). V gave up 7 bases and J gave up 2 bases, with 17 bases separating them. The CDR3 consists of 15 residues. The chain's CDR3 is CASKTIGTRQETQYF. CDR3 sequence (DNA): TGTGCCAGCAAAACCATCGGGACACGGCAAGAGACCCAGTACTTC.

The CDR3 DNA reads TGTGCCAGCAGCCCACAGGGACTAGCCGAGACCCAGTACTTC. This encodes CASSPQGLAETQYF. The chain joins TRBV7-9 to TRBJ2-5; 9 nucleotides line up with TRBD2. Germline assignment: CDR1 SEHNR and CDR2 FQNEAQ (reference sequence). CDR3 length: 14 residues. The V and J ends lost 5 bases and 5 bases, in that order; junction bases with no gene match: 6.

The chain couples TRBV24-1 to TRBJ2-2; 8 bases align to TRBD2. V shed 5 bases and J 6 bases; nucleotides not matched to a gene: 7. Looked up from germline, CDR1 is KGHDR and CDR2 is SFDVKD. The CDR3 sequence is 15 residues long. The CDR3, as DNA: TGTGCCACCAGTGCGAGCGGGAGTGAGGCCGGGGAGCTGTTTTTT. It is translated as CATSASGSEAGELFF.

This clonotype was detected only a few times. The chain is built from TRBV30 and TRBJ2-7; TRBD2 matches at 10 bases. Losses at the gene ends were 4 bases for V and 6 bases for J; bases not matched to a gene: 3. Germline loops: CDR1 GTSNPN, CDR2 SVGIG (reference sequence). The CDR3 covers 12 residues. This CDR3 is CAWIASGSEQYF. As DNA, the CDR3 is TGTGCCTGGATTGCTAGCGGGAGCGAGCAGTACTTC. Using reference TRBV30 and TRBJ2-7 for the parts outside the CDR3, the full variable domain is SQTIHQWPATLVQPVGSPLSLECTVEGTSNPNLYWYRQAAGRGLQLLFYSVGIGQISSEVPQNLSASRPQDRQFILSSKKLLLSDSGFYLCAWIASGSEQYFGPGTRLTVT.

V usage is TRBV14 and J usage is TRBJ2-1, with 11 bases fitting TRBD2. CDR1 is SGHDN and CDR2 is FVKESK in the germline V gene. V shed 5 bases and J 7 bases; nucleotides not matched to a gene: 4. The CDR3 has 14 amino acids. As DNA, the CDR3 is TGTGCCAGCAGCTGGGGACTAGCGGATAATGAGCAGTTCTTC. Translated: CASSWGLADNEQFF.

This rearrangement joins TRBV5-1 to TRBJ2-3; 10 bases line up with TRBD2. Germline V gene data show CDR1 as SGHRS and CDR2 as YFSETQ. The CDR3 is made up of 16 amino acids. The J segment lost 6 bases and the V segment lost 0 bases, leaving 7 bases of the junction unmatched. The CDR3 coding sequence is TGCGCCAGCAGCTTGGGGACTAGCGGAGCAGGGGATACGCAGTATTTT. Amino acids: CASSLGTSGAGDTQYF.

This chain uses TRBV28 with TRBJ2-1, with TRBD1 as a possible D gene (5 bases). Germline values: CDR1 MDHEN, CDR2 SYDVKM. Trimming stripped 1 base from V and 5 bases from J, with 12 bases between. The CDR3 length is 15 residues. This chain's CDR3 is CASSLSPGIHNEQFF. The DNA of the CDR3 is TGTGCCAGCAGTTTATCCCCAGGGATCCACAATGAGCAGTTCTTC.